The 6 T cell receptor beta chains listed next were all sequenced from one sample in a study of blood T cell repertoires in COVID-19. Assay used: immunoSEQ multiplex PCR; TCRdb lists only in-frame clones, some missing. The table shows around 300,000 clones, with approximately 90% occurring only once. Sequenced sample: PBMCs or T cells enriched from blood (not recorded which). These receptors were collected from a young woman who had recovered from COVID-19.

CDR3 in DNA: TGCGCCAGCGGCCCCCTGGACCTGCCGGGGACTGAAGCTTTCTTT. This encodes CASGPLDLPGTEAFF. The V gene is TRBV10-2, the J gene TRBJ1-1; no definite D call. CDR1 WSHSY and CDR2 SAAADI come from the germline V gene. Trimming left V 8 bases short and J 5 bases short, with 21 bases between. The CDR3 sequence is 15 residues long.

The chain recombines TRBV5-1 with TRBJ2-2; TRBD2 agrees at 9 bases. V gave up 0 bases and J gave up 4 bases; unmatched junction bases: 7. This CDR3 spans 17 amino acids. Germline-derived CDR1 and CDR2 are SGHRS and YFSETQ. The CDR3 DNA reads as TGCGCCAGCAGCTTGGATGAAGCGGGGGGTGCCACCGGGGAGCTGTTTTTT. Its protein product is CASSLDEAGGATGELFF.

This chain joins TRBV5-6 and TRBJ2-5, with D perhaps TRBD2 (6 bases). Germline CDR1 reads SGHDT; CDR2 reads YYEEEE. The CDR3 sequence is 13 residues long. Trimming stripped 9 bases from V and 2 bases from J, with 14 bases between. The CDR3 DNA sequence: TGTGCCACCCACCCCGGGGGTCAAGAGACCCAGTACTTC. Residues: CATHPGGQETQYF.

This chain links TRBV5-4 with TRBJ1-2; D may be TRBD1 (6 bases). This CDR3 region has 14 residues. Germline V lookup: CDR1 SGHNT, CDR2 YYREEE (reference sequence). Deletions cut 2 bases from V and 4 bases from J, with 12 bases between. DNA for the CDR3: TGTGCCAGCAGCTTAGGGGGGGAGGGCTATGGCTACACCTTC. It encodes CASSLGGEGYGYTF.

The rearrangement links TRBV28 to TRBJ2-7; D is perhaps TRBD2 (6 bases). V dropped 8 bases and J dropped 2 bases, with 16 bases sitting between them. CDR3 length: 14 amino acids. In germline, CDR1 is MDHEN, CDR2 SYDVKM. The CDR3 sequence: CASLVGTAPYEQYF. Written as DNA, the CDR3 is TGTGCCAGCCTTGTCGGGACTGCCCCCTACGAGCAGTACTTC.

The rearrangement links TRBV3-1 (or the pseudogene TRBV3-2) to TRBJ1-2; TRBD1 matches at 8 bases. Germline lookup yields CDR1 LGHDT and CDR2 YNNKEL (reference sequence). The J segment lost 1 base and the V segment lost 4 bases, leaving 5 bases of the junction unmatched. The CDR3 consists of 15 residues. CDR3 in DNA: TGTGCCAGCAGCCTACAGGGGGTTATTAACTATGGCTACACCTTC. It codes for CASSLQGVINYGYTF.